This record concerns one TCR beta chain sequence. Original data processing: By means of reference gene primer amplification, nucleated cell counts were estimated. Assay: immunoSEQ multiplex PCR; the TCRdb copy retains only in-frame clones and omits some. V, J and clone size are taken as reported in that table, and D and trimming were inferred from the DNA itself. The table lists 500,000 to 600,000 clones, 85% to 90% of them singletons. This entry comes from a study of blood T cell repertoires in COVID-19. Germline V lookup: CDR1 SGHNT, CDR2 YENEEA. J gave up 3 bases and V 5 bases, and 6 bases lay outside the gene matches. This CDR3 has 15 amino acids.

The origin of this receptor is a woman aged 45-59 years with COVID-19, enrolled during active disease. The sequenced material came from peripheral blood. The chain has TRBV11-3 and TRBJ2-1; 8 bases are shared with TRBD1. The CDR3 reads CASSPWTGSYNEQFF. Written as DNA, the CDR3 is TGTGCCAGCAGCCCCTGGACAGGGAGCTACAATGAGCAGTTCTTC.